The rows below give T cell receptor beta chains drawn from one sample of a study of regulatory T cells in long-lasting Graves disease. MiXCR was run by TCRdb on the multiplex PCR reads, yielding one entry per CDR3 protein. This table has some 300,000 distinct CDR3 sequences, under 25% appearing once. The source material was peripheral blood mononuclear cells (PBMCs), sampled when the disease was refractory, from a patient treated with antithyroid drugs. The source is a female donor with Graves disease. Each CDR3 is given with its conserved first and last residue. Each record gives: clone size, D gene, J gene, V gene, CDR3 protein, CDR3 DNA. D genes are given only for firm matches. Clone sizes are given selectively: once, few, many, or a class where the clone is expanded.

few | . | TRBJ2-2 | TRBV10-2 | CASGITGELFF | TGCGCCTCGGGCATCACCGGGGAGCTGTTTTTT
. | . | TRBJ2-2 | TRBV6-5 | CASSYLYGKGDTGELFF | TGTGCCAGCAGTTACTTGTACGGGAAAGGAGACACCGGGGAGCTGTTTTTT
. | TRBD1 | TRBJ2-7 | TRBV5-1 | CASSPGQGRKYEQYF | TGCGCCAGCAGCCCGGGACAGGGCAGGAAATACGAGCAGTACTTC
many | . | TRBJ2-3 | TRBV18 | CASSPGKDTQYF | TGTGCCAGCTCACCAGGGAAAGATACGCAGTATTTT
. | . | TRBJ1-1 | TRBV3-1 | CASSRTDRNTEAFF | TGTGCCAGCAGCCGAACCGACAGGAACACTGAAGCTTTCTTT
. | TRBD2 | TRBJ2-1 | TRBV28 | CASTSLAGVAFNQDNEQFF | TGTGCCAGCACCTCCTTAGCGGGAGTTGCCTTCAATCAAGACAATGAGCAGTTCTTC
once | TRBD2 | TRBJ2-1 | TRBV28 | CASTLGGLGYNEQFF | TGTGCCAGCACCCTGGGAGGGTTGGGCTACAATGAGCAGTTCTTC
many | . | TRBJ1-2 | TRBV28 | CASGGGWDYGYTF | TGTGCCAGCGGGGGTGGCTGGGACTATGGCTACACCTTC
many | . | TRBJ2-7 | TRBV11-2 | CASSLMGSYEQYF | TGTGCCAGCAGCCTAATGGGCTCCTACGAGCAGTACTTC
. | TRBD1 | TRBJ1-2 | TRBV7-2 | CASSASSGGSYTF | TGTGCCAGCAGCGCGTCTTCAGGGGGTTCCTACACCTTC
. | . | TRBJ2-6 | TRBV4-3 | CASSQERGDGANVLTF | TGCGCCAGCAGCCAAGAACGAGGGGATGGGGCCAACGTCCTGACTTTC
. | TRBD1 | TRBJ1-3 | TRBV6-1 | CAGTGAGNTIYF | TGTGCCGGGACAGGGGCCGGAAACACCATATATTTT
many | TRBD1 | TRBJ1-4 | TRBV28 | CASSSRTGGIEKLFF | TGTGCCAGCAGTTCAAGGACAGGGGGCATAGAAAAACTGTTTTTT
. | TRBD1 | TRBJ2-2 | TRBV20-1 | CSARDWGQSTGELFF | TGCAGTGCTAGAGATTGGGGACAGAGCACCGGGGAGCTGTTTTTT
few | . | TRBJ1-2 | TRBV6-1 | CASSEGRYYGYTF | TGTGCCAGCAGTGAAGGACGGTACTATGGCTACACCTTC
few | . | TRBJ2-2 | TRBV6-1 | CASNPMTGNTGELFF | TGTGCCAGCAACCCAATGACAGGGAACACCGGGGAGCTGTTTTTT
many | . | TRBJ1-1 | TRBV6-1 | CASSREGNTEAFF | TGTGCCAGCAGCAGGGAGGGGAACACTGAAGCTTTCTTT
many | TRBD1 | TRBJ1-2 | TRBV2 | CASSLTGADGYTF | TGTGCCAGCAGTTTGACAGGGGCCGATGGCTACACCTTC
few | . | TRBJ1-6 | TRBV30 | CAFRGSYNSPLHF | TGTGCCTTCCGAGGATCCTATAATTCACCCCTCCACTTT
. | . | TRBJ2-7 | TRBV7-9 | CASSLGGTLSSVAHEQYF | TGTGCCAGCAGCTTAGGGGGGACCCTTAGTTCGGTGGCCCACGAGCAGTACTTC
. | TRBD1 | TRBJ1-5 | TRBV4-3 | CASSQDRVDNQPQHF | TGCGCCAGCTCTCAGGACAGGGTCGACAATCAGCCCCAGCATTTT
many | . | TRBJ2-5 | TRBV18 | CASSPRETQYF | TGTGCCAGCTCACCTAGGGAGACCCAGTACTTC
few | . | TRBJ2-6 | TRBV3-1 | CASSLWGSSDSGANVLTF | TGTGCCAGCAGTCTTTGGGGCAGTTCCGACTCTGGGGCCAACGTCCTGACTTTC
. | . | TRBJ2-2 | TRBV5-4 | CASSYVETPFGELFF | TGTGCCAGCAGCTACGTGGAGACACCATTCGGGGAGCTGTTTTTT
. | TRBD1 | TRBJ1-6 | TRBV6-2/TRBV6-3 | CASSYGGQFSYNSPLHF | TGTGCCAGCAGTTACGGGGGACAGTTCTCCTATAATTCACCCCTCCACTTT
. | . | TRBJ2-3 | TRBV18 | CASSRLQGADTQYF | TGTGCCAGCTCACGCCTCCAGGGCGCAGATACGCAGTATTTT
many | . | TRBJ2-7 | TRBV30 | CAWSPRLVYEQYF | TGTGCCTGGAGCCCTAGACTAGTCTACGAGCAGTACTTC
few | . | TRBJ2-4 | TRBV10-3 | CAISESMGVSQAKNIQYF | TGTGCCATCAGTGAGTCGATGGGCGTCAGTCAAGCCAAAAACATTCAGTACTTC
few | . | TRBJ1-3 | TRBV19 | CASGRDGYSGNTIYF | TGTGCCAGTGGCCGGGACGGATACTCTGGAAACACCATATATTTT
few | TRBD1 | TRBJ2-7 | TRBV13 | CASSLKYRGSSYEQYF | TGTGCCAGCAGCTTGAAATACAGGGGCAGCTCCTACGAGCAGTACTTC
. | . | TRBJ2-7 | TRBV4-1 | CASSQGPNGPYEQYF | TGCGCCAGCAGCCAAGGTCCGAACGGGCCCTACGAGCAGTACTTC
many | TRBD1 | TRBJ1-4 | TRBV28 | CASRTGGAGEKLFF | TGTGCCAGCAGAACAGGGGGCGCGGGTGAAAAACTGTTTTTT
many | . | TRBJ2-7 | TRBV10-3 | CAISGLGAHEQYF | TGTGCCATCAGTGGACTAGGGGCTCACGAGCAGTACTTC
. | TRBD1 | TRBJ2-4 | TRBV28 | CASTDVDRVGNIQYF | TGTGCCAGCACTGACGTGGACAGGGTGGGGAACATTCAGTACTTC
. | . | TRBJ2-7 | TRBV2 | CASRTPRTVSSYEQYF | TGTGCCAGCAGAACACCAAGGACAGTGAGTTCCTACGAGCAGTACTTC
. | TRBD1 | TRBJ1-4 | TRBV20-1 | CSAEKTGHNEKLFF | TGCAGTGCCGAAAAGACAGGGCATAATGAAAAACTGTTTTTT
many | TRBD1 | TRBJ1-2 | TRBV12-3/TRBV12-4 | CASSRTGDGYTF | TGTGCCAGCAGTCGGACAGGGGATGGCTACACCTTC
. | TRBD1 | TRBJ2-4 | TRBV3-1 | CASSPLTGAKNIQYF | TGTGCCAGCAGCCCCCTGACAGGGGCCAAAAACATTCAGTACTTC
. | . | TRBJ1-1 | TRBV19 | CASSIWGRDTEAFF | TGTGCCAGTAGTATATGGGGCAGGGACACTGAAGCTTTCTTT
. | . | TRBJ1-5 | TRBV28 | CASSIRVENQPQHF | TGTGCCAGCAGTATCCGGGTAGAAAATCAGCCCCAGCATTTT
many | . | TRBJ1-6 | TRBV28 | CASSRNGGTSSYNSPLHF | TGTGCCAGCAGCCGCAACGGGGGCACGAGCTCCTATAATTCACCCCTCCACTTT
. | . | TRBJ1-5 | TRBV19 | CASSYRTTGNNQPQHF | TGTGCCAGTAGCTATCGAACGACAGGAAACAATCAGCCCCAGCATTTT
many | . | TRBJ2-6 | TRBV30 | CAWSGGRAGANVLTF | TGTGCCTGGAGTGGGGGCCGGGCTGGGGCCAACGTCCTGACTTTC
many | TRBD2 | TRBJ2-4 | TRBV12-3/TRBV12-4 | CASSKPGLAGGLAKNIQYF | TGTGCCAGCAGCAAACCGGGACTAGCGGGAGGGCTAGCCAAAAACATTCAGTACTTC
many | . | TRBJ1-1 | TRBV6-5 | CASSYIGHPWVFIVTEAFF | TGTGCCAGCAGTTACATCGGACATCCCTGGGTTTTTATTGTAACTGAAGCTTTCTTT
few | . | TRBJ1-2 | TRBV20-1 | CSAVQGWGGYTF | TGCAGTGCTGTACAGGGCTGGGGTGGCTACACCTTC
many | . | TRBJ1-5 | TRBV3-1 | CASSEGTPRSNQPQHF | TGTGCCAGCAGCGAAGGGACACCCCGTAGCAATCAGCCCCAGCATTTT
. | . | TRBJ2-7 | TRBV4-3 | CASSQRGGLAVYEQYF | TGCGCCAGCAGCCAGAGGGGGGGGCTAGCGGTCTACGAGCAGTACTTC
many | TRBD2 | TRBJ2-2 | TRBV6-1 | CASAGGRARTGELFF | TGTGCCAGCGCGGGGGGCAGGGCGAGGACCGGGGAGCTGTTTTTT
few | . | TRBJ1-2 | TRBV3-1 | CASSQDRGGSIYGYTF | TGTGCCAGCAGCCAAGATCGGGGGGGTTCGATCTATGGCTACACCTTC
few | TRBD1 | TRBJ2-1 | TRBV19 | CASSFRDRGIRTYNEQFF | TGTGCCAGTAGTTTCCGGGACAGGGGGATTCGGACCTACAATGAGCAGTTCTTC